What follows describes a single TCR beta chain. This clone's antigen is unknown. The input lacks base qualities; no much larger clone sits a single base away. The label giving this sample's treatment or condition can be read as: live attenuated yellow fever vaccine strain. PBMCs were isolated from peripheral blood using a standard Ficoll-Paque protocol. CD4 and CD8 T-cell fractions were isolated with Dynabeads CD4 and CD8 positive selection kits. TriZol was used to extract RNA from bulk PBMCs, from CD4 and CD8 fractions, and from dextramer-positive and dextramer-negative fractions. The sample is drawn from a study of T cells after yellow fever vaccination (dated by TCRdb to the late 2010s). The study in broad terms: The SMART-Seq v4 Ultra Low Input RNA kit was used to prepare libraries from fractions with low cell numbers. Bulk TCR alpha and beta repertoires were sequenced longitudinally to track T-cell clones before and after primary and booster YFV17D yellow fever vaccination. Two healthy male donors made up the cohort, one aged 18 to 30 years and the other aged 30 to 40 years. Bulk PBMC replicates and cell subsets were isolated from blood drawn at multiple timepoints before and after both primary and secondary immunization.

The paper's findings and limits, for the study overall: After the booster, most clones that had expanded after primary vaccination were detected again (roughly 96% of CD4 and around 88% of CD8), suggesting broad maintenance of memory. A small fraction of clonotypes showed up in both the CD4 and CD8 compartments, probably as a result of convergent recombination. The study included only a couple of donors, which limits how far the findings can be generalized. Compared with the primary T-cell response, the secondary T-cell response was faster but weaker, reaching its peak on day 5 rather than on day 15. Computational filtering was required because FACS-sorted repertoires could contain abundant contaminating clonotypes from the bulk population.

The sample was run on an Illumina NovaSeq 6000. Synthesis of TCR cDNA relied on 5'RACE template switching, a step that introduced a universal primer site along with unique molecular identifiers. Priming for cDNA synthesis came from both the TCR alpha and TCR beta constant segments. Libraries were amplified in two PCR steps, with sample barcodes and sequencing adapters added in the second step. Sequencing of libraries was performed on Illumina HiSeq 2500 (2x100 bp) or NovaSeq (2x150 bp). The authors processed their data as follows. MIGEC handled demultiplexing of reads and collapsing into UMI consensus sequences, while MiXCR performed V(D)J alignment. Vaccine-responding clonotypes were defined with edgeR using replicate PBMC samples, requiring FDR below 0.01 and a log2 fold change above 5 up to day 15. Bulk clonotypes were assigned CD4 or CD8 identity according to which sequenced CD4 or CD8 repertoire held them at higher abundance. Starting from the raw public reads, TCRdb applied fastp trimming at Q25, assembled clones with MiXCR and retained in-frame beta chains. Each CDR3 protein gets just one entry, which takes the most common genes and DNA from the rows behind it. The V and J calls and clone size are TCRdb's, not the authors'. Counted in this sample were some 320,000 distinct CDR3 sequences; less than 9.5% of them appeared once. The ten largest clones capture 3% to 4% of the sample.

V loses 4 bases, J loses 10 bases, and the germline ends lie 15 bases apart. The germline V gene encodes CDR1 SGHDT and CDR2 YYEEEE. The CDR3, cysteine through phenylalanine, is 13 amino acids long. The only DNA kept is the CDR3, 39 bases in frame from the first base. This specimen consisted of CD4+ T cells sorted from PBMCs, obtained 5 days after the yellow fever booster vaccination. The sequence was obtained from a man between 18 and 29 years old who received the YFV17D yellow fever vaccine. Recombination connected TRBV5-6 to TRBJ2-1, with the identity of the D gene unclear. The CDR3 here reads CASSQQSLIEQFF. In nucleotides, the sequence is TGTGCCAGCAGCCAACAGAGCCTTATCGAGCAGTTCTTC.